These 10 T cell receptor beta chains were sequenced from one sample in a study of spatial heterogeneity in lung cancer. No antigen is known for these receptors. Study observations and caveats: Tumoral mutation counts were tracked by counts of expanded intratumoral alpha and beta TCRs.

TCRdb recomputed calls from the 5' RACE reads with MiXCR, one row per CDR3 protein. The sample lists some 3,000 distinct CDR3 sequences; about 6.2% were seen once. Specified time point: sample taken at primary tumor resection. Source: lung tumor tissue, taken at surgery. The source of these receptors is a male donor with early-stage non-small cell lung cancer.

This chain connects TRBV18 to TRBJ1-4; D might be TRBD1 (6 bases). Deletions cut 4 bases from V and 5 bases from J, with 17 bases between. CDR1 and CDR2 (germline): KGHSH, LQKENI. CDR3 length equals 16 residues. Here the CDR3 reads CASSRTGNRWNEKLFF. For the CDR3, the DNA is TGTGCCAGCTCACGTACAGGGAATAGGTGGAATGAAAAACTGTTTTTT.

This clonotype was recorded many times. This chain links TRBV7-9 with TRBJ1-5; D uncertain. From germline, CDR1 is SEHNR and CDR2 FQNEAQ (reference sequence). This CDR3 is built from 14 residues. The V gene lost 1 base and the J gene lost 2 bases, with 6 bases spanning the gap. Written as DNA, the CDR3 is TGTGCCAGCAGCTTAGTCGGGGGCAATCAGCCCCAGCATTTT. As protein: CASSLVGGNQPQHF. The full variable domain, rest sourced from reference TRBV7-9 and TRBJ1-5, is DTGVSQNPRHKITKRGQNVTFRCDPISEHNRLYWYRQTLGQGPEFLTYFQNEAQLEKSRLLSDRFSAERPKGSFSTLEIQRTEQGDSAMYLCASSLVGGNQPQHFGDGTRLSIL.

By its share, this clonotype is medium-sized. The rearrangement links TRBV27 to TRBJ1-2; D unclear. The CDR3 is made up of 13 amino acids. Germline CDR1 is MNHEY and CDR2 is SMNVEV (reference sequence). Trimming took 2 bases from V and 3 from J, leaving 7 bases between them. CDR3 nucleotides: TGTGCCAGCAGTTTACGGATAGACTATGGCTACACCTTC. Encoded protein: CASSLRIDYGYTF.

There are many counts of this clonotype. The chain employs TRBV6-5 and TRBJ2-7, with D possibly being TRBD1 (7 bases). The V gene's germline CDR1 is MNHEY and CDR2 SVGAGI. The CDR3 runs to 16 residues. The germline V and J ends were trimmed by 2 bases and 4 bases, with 18 bases remaining between them. The CDR3 nucleotides read TGTGCCAGCAGTTACACCCGACAGGGAGGAAGGTACGAGCAGTACTTC. Its protein product is CASSYTRQGGRYEQYF.

Within the sample, this clonotype is medium-sized. V usage is TRBV6-6 and J usage is TRBJ2-2, with 9 positions matching TRBD2. Trimming cost V 2 bases and J 4 bases; bases outside gene matches: 8. The CDR3 is 17 amino acids. CDR1 and CDR2 from the germline V gene are MNHNY and SVGAGI (reference sequence). CDR3 DNA: TGTGCCAGCAGTTACCAAACAGCGGGGGGTGGCACCGGGGAGCTGTTTTTT. Translating gives CASSYQTAGGGTGELFF.

This clonotype was found a few times. V usage is TRBV7-9 and J usage is TRBJ2-7; 8 nucleotides align to TRBD2. Germline lookup yields CDR1 SEHNR and CDR2 FQNEAQ (reference sequence). This CDR3 spans 18 amino acids. J gave up 3 bases and V 4 bases, and 17 bases lay outside the gene matches. This CDR3 reads CASSWVGRIAGYYYEQYF. The CDR3 region has the DNA TGTGCCAGCAGCTGGGTGGGGAGGATAGCGGGGTACTACTACGAGCAGTACTTC.

This clonotype is judged medium-sized (0.01 to 0.1%). V is TRBV28 and J is TRBJ2-7; 8 nucleotides align to TRBD1. This CDR3 has 16 amino acids. CDR1 and CDR2 from the germline V gene are MDHEN and SYDVKM. V was clipped by 5 bases and J by 0 bases; unmatched bases: 9. CDR3 DNA: TGTGCCAGCAGTACCAGACAGGGGTCCCTCTCCTACGAGCAGTACTTC. Translated: CASSTRQGSLSYEQYF.

This clonotype was detected ten times or more. The chain joins TRBV3-1 to TRBJ2-7, with D unresolved. Germline CDR1 and CDR2: LGHDT and YNNKEL (reference sequence). This CDR3 contains 12 residues. The V gene lost 5 bases and the J gene lost 4 bases, with 9 bases spanning the gap. CDR3 loop: CASSFSRYEQYF. DNA of the CDR3: TGTGCCAGCAGCTTTTCGAGGTACGAGCAGTACTTC.

This clonotype ranks as large. The chain links TRBV7-8 to TRBJ2-7, with TRBD1 matching 7 bases. V lost 5 bases and J lost 3; bases outside the gene matches: 13. The germline V gene has CDR1 SGHVS and CDR2 FQNEAQ. The CDR3 runs 16 residues. The CDR3 is CASSLSRTGMGYEQYF. The CDR3 DNA sequence: TGTGCCAGCAGCCTTTCCCGGACAGGAATGGGCTACGAGCAGTACTTC.

This clonotype is deemed medium-sized. The J gene is TRBJ1-1, the V gene TRBV6-5; D perhaps matches TRBD1 (5 bases). The CDR3 covers 15 residues. Germline CDR1 is MNHEY and CDR2 is SVGAGI. Trimming took off 5 bases at V and 3 bases at J, with 16 bases between the two ends. This chain's CDR3 is CASSRRTQAHTEAFF. Written as DNA, the CDR3 is TGTGCCAGCAGTAGGAGGACACAGGCCCACACTGAAGCTTTCTTT.